Here is one TCR beta chain with its context. The antigen is unknown. The entry originates in a study of shared clonotypes between healthy human individuals. CDR1 is WSHSY, CDR2 SAAADI, per germline. V gave up 5 bases and J gave up 4 bases; unmatched junction bases: 6. CDR3 size: 14 residues. The DNA input per sorted-subset replicate PCR was 200 ng, corresponding to tens of thousands of T cell genomes. Assay used: immunoSEQ multiplex PCR; TCRdb lists only in-frame clones, some missing. The sample lists about 2.2 million clones; approximately 94% were seen once. Overall study results and limits: Sampling covered blood only; tissue repertoires likely differ.

CD45RO-negative CD8 cells positively selected for CCR7 made up the naive population, which excluded terminally differentiated effector memory CD45RA+ cells. Free of recent acute infections or vaccinations, the donors were healthy HIV-negative adults. The chain has TRBV10-2 and TRBJ1-2; 8 bases are a match to TRBD1. The sequencing input was naive CD8+ T cells from PBMCs. This receptor was taken from a man between 18 and 35 years old in good health. Some clones in this sample may be carry-over from other donors' samples. The CDR3 sequence: CASSTGQGAYGYTF. CDR3 sequence (DNA): TGCGCCAGCAGTACCGGACAGGGTGCCTATGGCTACACCTTC.